This TCR beta chain was recorded in a study of beta chain features in type 1 diabetes. Across the whole study: Age and gender were similar between patients and healthy donors, as were cell yields. Study-wide points: All four CD4+ subsets of Type 1 diabetes patients contained TCRB CDR3s that were moderately but significantly shorter. With patients and controls alike, PCR might favor shorter templates to an equal degree.

The CDR3 extends over 13 amino acids. The V gene's germline CDR1 is SGDLS and CDR2 YYNGEE. Trimming removed 2 bases at V and 1 base at J, with 6 bases between. Sequenced material consisted of expressed TCRB transcripts (all of the isolated RNA was reverse transcribed). The assay was immunoSEQ multiplex PCR, and TCRdb's table has in-frame clones only and misses some. The repertoire has a few hundred thousand clones, roughly an eighth of them found once; the top ten carry under 0.02%. This clone was counted between two and nine times. The antigen is undetermined. The gene calls are TRBV9 and TRBJ1-1; D uncertain. The sequenced sample consisted of naive CD4+ T cells from blood. The clonotype originates from a man in his late teens or twenties in good health. The CDR3 bases are TGTGCCAGCAGCGTGATGAGGAACACTGAAGCTTTCTTT. Amino acid sequence: CASSVMRNTEAFF. Variable domain in full (rest from reference TRBV9 and TRBJ1-1): DSGVTQTPKHLITATGQRVTLRCSPRSGDLSVYWYQQSLDQGLQFLIQYYNGEERAKGNILERFSAQQFPDLHSELNLSSLELGDSALYFCASSVMRNTEAFFGQGTRLTVV.